A single sample is the source of the 26 T cell receptor delta chains below, sequenced in a study of γδ T cells in repeated Plasmodium falciparum infection. TCRdb re-called clones from the multiplex PCR reads using CATT. The table lists about 48,000 delta-chain clones, 1.6% of them singletons. Gammadelta T cells were flow-sorted from PBMC into Vgamma9/Vdelta2+ and Vdelta2-negative populations for bulk analysis. The sample taken for sequencing was gamma-delta T cells from blood. The receptors come from a pool of human donors (malaria-infected and uninfected, not separated).

This clone appeared a few times. This may be a read error: a much more frequent sequence differs by one nucleotide. The V call is TRDV1, the J call TRDJ1; D ambiguous. The J gene was missing in TCRdb and was found by matching the end of the DNA to germline. The CDR3 is 20 residues long. The germline gives CDR1 TSWWSYY, CDR2 QGS. The DNA for the CDR3 is TGTGCTCTTAGGGAACCCCCCCCTTTACTATTCGGTCATTCCACTGATAAACTCATCTTT. Translating it yields CALREPPPLLFGHSTDKLIF.

With regard to this clone: This DNA translates differently at residue 5 from the TCRdb protein, which is that of a much larger clone; a read error is likely, and the protein shown is the DNA's own translation. The chain links TRDV2 to TRDJ1, with 10 positions matching TRDD3. The J gene comes from matching the DNA to germline here; TCRdb lacks it. V was pared by 5 bases and J by 1 base, with 30 bases of the junction left unmatched. Germline-derived CDR1 and CDR2 are GEAIGNYY and EKD. The CDR3 runs to 23 residues. For the CDR3, the DNA is TGTGCCTGTGGCACACACTTCCTAATGAGGGGGATACGCTCCCGGGGTTGCACCGATAAACTCATCTTT. It encodes CACGTHFLMRGIRSRGCTDKLIF.

In this sample, this clone turned up a few times. TCRdb's protein, taken from a much larger clone, differs from this DNA's translation at residue 14, likely owing to a read error; the protein displayed comes from the DNA. This chain links TRDV1 with TRDJ1, with 10 bases aligning to TRDD3. Germline-derived CDR1 and CDR2 are TSWWSYY and QGS. There are 16 residues in the CDR3. The CDR3 loop reads CALGGRGIRPTDKPIF. CDR3 DNA: TGTGCTCTTGGGGGACGGGGGATACGGCCCACCGATAAACCCATCTTT.

This clone was seen more than once but under ten times. This DNA's translation differs at residue 9 from TCRdb's protein, which comes from a much larger clone; a read error is likely, and the protein shown is translated from the DNA. The rearrangement links TRDV1 to TRDJ1; unclear D gene. V lost 6 bases and J lost 1, with 15 bases in between. CDR3 length: 15 residues. CDR1 and CDR2 from the germline V gene are TSWWSYY and QGS. CDR3: CALGRAGPFTDKLIF. The CDR3 bases are TGTGCTCTTGGTCGCGCCGGCCCGTTCACCGATAAACTCATCTTT.

This clone has only a few counts. TCRdb has a much larger clone's protein, which differs at residue 3 from the translation of this DNA, likely because of a read error; what is shown is the protein translated from the DNA. The CDR3 region is CARDTVPGALGDTNDKLIF. CDR3 nucleotides: TGTGCCCGTGACACCGTCCCGGGGGCTCTGGGGGATACGAACGATAAACTCATCTTT. V gene TRDV2 combines with J gene TRDJ1, with TRDD3 identical over 12 bases. No J gene was available from TCRdb, and it was assigned here by a germline match of the DNA. This CDR3 is built from 19 residues. Germline V gene sequence: CDR1 GEAIGNYY, CDR2 EKD.

This clone came up many times. The translation of this DNA and the TCRdb protein of a much larger clone differ at residue 15, probably owing to a read error; the protein shown here is translated from the DNA. The rearrangement uses TRDV1 and TRDJ1; 10 bases are shared with TRDD3. The CDR3 totals 17 residues. CDR1 TSWWSYY and CDR2 QGS come from the germline V gene. CDR3 loop: CALGEAVYWGMADKPIF. The CDR3 DNA is TGTGCTCTTGGGGAAGCTGTGTACTGGGGGATGGCCGATAAACCCATCTTT.

The chain combines TRDV1 with TRDJ1, with TRDD3 matching over 7 bases. The J gene is absent in TCRdb and was assigned here via DNA matching to germline. The junction had 19 bases not matched to a gene; V was cut back by 9 bases and J by 0 bases. Germline CDR1 is TSWWSYY and CDR2 is QGS. The CDR3 sequence is 18 residues long. Written as DNA, the CDR3 is TGTGCTCTCACGCCCAACTGGGGCCAGACCCTGTACACCGATAAACTCATCTTT. It is translated as CALTPNWGQTLYTDKLIF.

With regard to this clone: TCRdb's entry gives the protein of a much larger clone, which mismatches this DNA's translation at residue 20, likely from a read error; the protein reported here is translated from the DNA. The CDR3 nucleotides read TGTGCTCTTGGGGAAACGATCCTACGGTCGATGAGGGGGATACTAAGGGGGACAGCAAAACTCTTCTTT. Translating gives CALGETILRSMRGILRGTAKLFF. The gene calls are TRDV1 and TRDJ2, with TRDD3 matching over 9 bases. TCRdb carries no J gene annotation; the J gene was assigned here by matching the DNA with germline. CDR1 and CDR2 from the germline V gene are TSWWSYY and QGS. The CDR3 has 23 amino acids.

This clone was detected a few times. The protein given by TCRdb reflects a much larger clone and differs at residues 16 and 23 from this DNA's translation, likely from a read error; the protein shown is the DNA's translation. This chain joins TRDV1 and TRDJ1, with D tentatively TRDD3 (10 bases). This CDR3 region has 25 residues. CDR1 and CDR2 (germline): TSWWSYY, QGS. The CDR3 DNA reads as TGTGCTCTTGGGGAAAAGGCCTTCCTACACCTTCCGTACTGGGGGATGCTCGCACGCACCGATAAACCCATCTTT. Its translation is CALGEKAFLHLPYWGMLARTDKPIF.

This clone was seen more than once but under ten times. The mismatch at residue 7 between this DNA's translation and the TCRdb protein of a much larger clone likely reflects a read error; the protein shown is translated from the DNA. The chain is built from TRDV2 and TRDJ1; TRDD3 aligns across 11 bases. Matching the DNA to germline supplied the J gene, which TCRdb does not give. This CDR3 spans 19 amino acids. V was pared by 0 bases and J by 1 base, with 12 bases of the junction left unmatched. Per the germline V gene, CDR1 is GEAIGNYY and CDR2 is EKD. The CDR3 sequence is CACDTTHGMGDTRTDKLIF. CDR3 bases: TGTGCCTGTGACACCACCCACGGGATGGGGGATACGCGCACCGATAAACTCATCTTT.

This clone turned up a few times. A read error is the likely source, as a far larger clone sits one nucleotide away. The same CDR3 can be traced to other DNA sequences in this sample. The chain has TRDV1 and TRDJ1, with D perhaps matching TRDD3 (5 bases). No J segment appears in TCRdb, so it was assigned here by matching the sequence to germline. CDR3 length equals 18 residues. Germline V gene lookup returns CDR1 TSWWSYY and CDR2 QGS. This CDR3 is CALGEALGVERHTDKLIF. CDR3 nucleotide sequence: TGTGCCCTTGGGGAAGCCCTAGGGGTGGAGAGACACACCGATAAACTCATCTTT.

Details on this clone: The protein in TCRdb stems from a much larger clone and differs at residue 12 from this DNA's translation, likely a read error; here the protein is translated from the DNA. The V call is TRDV2, the J call TRDJ1; 9 bases are a match to TRDD3. As TCRdb names no J gene, one was assigned here on the basis of a DNA match to germline. CDR1 GEAIGNYY and CDR2 EKD come from the germline V gene. The CDR3 length is 16 residues. The CDR3 spells CASRRTGGLYTGKLIF. DNA of the CDR3: TGTGCCTCCAGGAGAACTGGGGGACTGTACACCGGTAAACTCATCTTT.

In the case of this clone: This DNA's translation differs at residue 10 from TCRdb's protein, which comes from a much larger clone; a read error is likely, and the protein shown is translated from the DNA. The chain employs TRDV1 and TRDJ1; the match to TRDD3 covers 9 bases. The J gene, not given by TCRdb, was assigned here from a germline match of the nucleotide sequence. The length of the CDR3 is 25 residues. Germline V gives CDR1 TSWWSYY, CDR2 QGS. V trimming: 4 bases; J trimming: 0 bases; junction bases outside the gene matches: 33. The CDR3 DNA is TGTGCTCTTGGGGGAATTTTCCGTCCGCGTTACATGGAATGGGGGATATGGGGGTACACCGATAAACTCATCTTT. Protein sequence: CALGGIFRPRYMEWGIWGYTDKLIF.

This clone was observed at least ten times. TCRdb lists the protein of a much larger clone for this DNA, which differs at residue 10, so this is likely a read error; the protein given here is translated from the DNA itself. The chain links TRDV1 to TRDJ1; 7 positions agree with TRDD3. This CDR3 comprises 17 residues. Unmatched junction bases numbered 11, after V lost 4 bases and J lost 0 bases. The germline gives CDR1 TSWWSYY, CDR2 QGS. The CDR3 loop reads CALGGIGGDPYTDKLIF. DNA for the CDR3: TGTGCTCTTGGGGGAATAGGGGGGGATCCGTACACCGATAAACTCATCTTT.

About this clone itself: A far larger clone differs by one base, so this is likely a read error. Other nucleotide sequences from this sample produce the same CDR3. This rearrangement joins TRDV1 to TRDJ1; no clear D gene. TCRdb offers no J gene call, so here the DNA was matched to germline to obtain one. Per germline, CDR1 TSWWSYY and CDR2 QGS. The CDR3 spans 16 residues. Trimming shortened V by 3 bases and J by 0 bases, and 14 bases separated the two germline ends. The CDR3 here is CALGDPGILYTDKLIF. The CDR3 DNA is TGTGCTCTTGGGGATCCCGGCATCTTATACACCGATAAACTCATCTTT.

In this sample, this clone turned up many times. A far larger clone is only one base removed, so a read error is likely. The identical CDR3 is also encoded by other nucleotide sequences in the sample. The chain couples TRDV1 to TRDJ1, with TRDD3 identical over 7 bases. V lost 0 bases, J lost 4 bases, and 29 bases stayed unmatched. The CDR3 covers 23 residues. Germline CDR1 is TSWWSYY and CDR2 is QGS. The CDR3 region has the DNA TGTGCTCTTGGGGAACTTGAGTACTGGGGAATCTATAAGGGTCCTCCTGGCGGCGATAAACTCATCTTT. Translated, it gives CALGELEYWGIYKGPPGGDKLIF.

Many counts were recorded for this clone. The protein recorded in TCRdb matches a much larger clone and deviates from this DNA's translation at residue 3, suggesting a read error; the protein here is obtained by translating the DNA. The gene calls are TRDV2 and TRDJ1; D is ambiguous. The CDR3 has 14 residues. Germline-derived CDR1 and CDR2 are GEAIGNYY and EKD. The CDR3 bases are TGTGCCCGTGACTCCTTACTTAACACCGATAAACTCATCTTT. Translation: CARDSLLNTDKLIF.

The table lists this clone with a few counts. TCRdb's entry gives the protein of a much larger clone, which mismatches this DNA's translation at residue 6, likely from a read error; the protein reported here is translated from the DNA. V gene TRDV1 combines with J gene TRDJ1; D is possibly TRDD3 (6 bases). The J gene comes from matching the DNA to germline here; TCRdb lacks it. Trimming cost V 1 base and J 0 bases, with 24 bases left between them. Germline values: CDR1 TSWWSYY, CDR2 QGS. The CDR3 is 20 amino acids. Here the CDR3 DNA reads TGTGCTCTTGGGGAACCGAAATCCCGCTCGCCTGGGGAGTACACCGATAAACTCATCTTT. Its protein product is CALGEPKSRSPGEYTDKLIF.

This clone has a count of ten or more. This chain links TRDV2 with TRDJ1; 8 nucleotides agree with TRDD3. CDR1 GEAIGNYY and CDR2 EKD come from the germline V gene. This CDR3 comprises 20 residues. The junction had 17 bases not matched to a gene; V was cut back by 0 bases and J by 0 bases. The CDR3 reads CACDTQDRLTGGPHTDKLIF. CDR3 DNA sequence: TGTGCCTGTGACACCCAAGACAGGTTGACTGGGGGTCCACACACCGATAAACTCATCTTT.

This clone was recorded at least ten times. The J gene is TRDJ1, the V gene TRDV1; 9 bases are shared with TRDD2. TCRdb gives no J gene; it was assigned here by matching the DNA to germline. There are 27 residues in the CDR3. CDR1 and CDR2 (germline): TSWWSYY, QGS. V was clipped by 3 bases and J by 5 bases; unmatched bases: 43. The CDR3 coding sequence is TGTGCTCTTGGGGATCACCCCTTATTATTATGGGCCTTCCTACCCAGTAGGCACCCTGATTGGGAGGATAAACTCATCTTT. Encoded protein: CALGDHPLLLWAFLPSRHPDWEDKLIF.

For this clone: This likely came from a read error, as a far larger clone is one base away. Other DNA sequences of this sample code for an identical CDR3. This CDR3 reads CALGDPHVGYWGIRTDKLIF. CDR3 DNA sequence: TGTGCTCTTGGAGACCCCCATGTCGGGTACTGGGGGATAAGAACCGATAAACTCATCTTT. The V call is TRDV1, the J call TRDJ1; 11 bases map to TRDD3. TCRdb leaves out the J gene; it was filled in here by matching the DNA to germline. There are 20 residues in the CDR3. The V gene's germline CDR1 is TSWWSYY and CDR2 QGS. V shed 6 bases and J 2 bases; nucleotides not matched to a gene: 20.

This clone was detected only a few times. The translation of this DNA and the TCRdb protein of a much larger clone differ at residue 17, probably owing to a read error; the protein shown here is translated from the DNA. The J gene is uncalled and the V gene is TRDV2. This CDR3 has 19 amino acids. Germline loops: CDR1 GEAIGNYY, CDR2 EKD. The CDR3 sequence: CACDTVAFESEPQTAQPFF. For the CDR3, the DNA is TGTGCCTGTGACACCGTCGCTTTTGAGTCGGAACCCCAGACAGCACAACCCTTCTTT.

Note on this clone: Only one base separates this from a far larger clonotype, so it likely reflects a read error. The sample holds other DNA sequences that translate to the same CDR3. The chain is built from TRDV1 and TRDJ1; TRDD3 agrees at 8 bases. Here the J gene came from matching the DNA to germline, since TCRdb omits it. J lost 1 base, V lost 5 bases, and 21 bases had no gene match. Per germline, CDR1 TSWWSYY and CDR2 QGS. CDR3 length: 20 residues. CDR3 loop: CALGSPRVFRGYSSTDKLIF. The CDR3 nucleotides read TGTGCTCTTGGGTCTCCTAGGGTGTTTCGGGGATACAGTAGCACCGATAAACTCATCTTT.

This clone is categorized as medium-sized. The sample contains more than one DNA sequence encoding this CDR3. V and J are TRDV1 and TRDJ1; 7 positions match TRDD3. Germline V gene sequence: CDR1 TSWWSYY, CDR2 QGS. Losses at the gene ends were 3 bases for V and 0 bases for J; bases not matched to a gene: 10. The CDR3 sequence is 17 residues long. CDR3 coding DNA: TGTGCTCTTGGGGACGTCCCTGGGGGTTTGTACACCGATAAACTCATCTTT. It codes for CALGDVPGGLYTDKLIF.

This clone has a count of ten or more. Since a far larger clone is one base different, this is likely a read error. Other nucleotide sequences in the sample specify the same CDR3. The chain has TRDV1 and TRDJ1; TRDD3 is a possible D gene (8 bases). CDR3 length: 24 residues. Trimming stripped 3 bases from V and 2 bases from J, with 40 bases between. Germline V gives CDR1 TSWWSYY, CDR2 QGS. CDR3 residues: CALGDRKAFLSSYWGSRGTDKLIF. CDR3 coding DNA: TGTGCTCTTGGGGATCGCAAGGCCTTCCTCTCCTCGTACTGGGGGTCCCGAGGAACCGATAAACTCATCTTT.

The sample holds a few counts of this clone. TCRdb has a much larger clone's protein, which differs at residue 16 from the translation of this DNA, likely because of a read error; what is shown is the protein translated from the DNA. The rearrangement uses TRDV1 and TRDJ1; a possible D gene is TRDD3 (6 bases). Because TCRdb records no J gene, it was assigned here through a match of the DNA to germline. There are 20 residues in the CDR3. Looked up from germline, CDR1 is TSWWSYY and CDR2 is QGS. The CDR3 is CALGEIKGYHRGPYTNKLIF. CDR3 DNA sequence: TGTGCTCTTGGGGAAATTAAAGGATACCACAGGGGACCCTACACCAATAAACTCATCTTT.